The clone carrying this TCR beta chain was counted at least ten times. Antigen: not known. Germline V gene sequence: CDR1 SNHLY, CDR2 FYNNEI. This CDR3 has 14 amino acids. With V trimmed by 2 bases and J by 6 bases, 6 bases remained unmatched. The data were taken from a study of read filtering for tumor transcriptome and immune sequencing. Whole-study context: Fewer than 10 patients were R-ISS I, some 16 were R-ISS II, 6 or 7 were R-ISS III. Study-wide results and caveats: Sorted CD138-negative bone marrow cells were not purified T cells.

Bone marrow was sampled from every patient at the time of active disease. This library used roughly 370 ng RNA and molecular barcoded adaptors spanning alpha/delta and beta/gamma chains. In TCRdb, the reads were re-called with MiXCR into one record per CDR3 protein. The profile shows more than 55,000 distinct CDR3 sequences, approximately 18% of them singletons. Input material: a population of CD138-negative cells sorted from bone marrow. The sequence derives from a donor aged 40 or older with multiple myeloma. The V gene is TRBV2, the J gene TRBJ1-1; the match to TRBD1 covers 7 bases. In DNA form, the CDR3 reads TGTGCCAGCAGTGAAAACAGGGGAACTTCTGAAGCTTTCTTT. Translating it yields CASSENRGTSEAFF.